This T cell receptor beta chain was sequenced during a study of cytomegalovirus exposure and HLA in healthy donors. Overall study results and limits: Prediction of most subjects' HLA-A and HLA-B alleles by TCR beta sequences was reportedly accurate. According to the study, roughly 160 TCR beta chains were cytomegalovirus-associated. Analysis performed later found more than 15,000 TCR beta sequences associated with HLA alleles at 0.05 false discovery rate. Earlier findings revealed that most TCR beta V segments proved productive either about 87% or about 30% of the time.

Primers: 60 Vbeta forward and 13 Jbeta reverse. Libraries were prepared by immunoSEQ multiplex PCR; TCRdb keeps only in-frame clonotypes and omits some of them. The repertoire holds some 40,000 clones, with under 70% as singletons. The V gene lost 1 base and the J gene lost 5 bases, with 9 bases spanning the gap. CDR1 is KGHSH and CDR2 is LQKENI in the germline V gene. This CDR3 has 14 amino acids. Notes on this clone: Its antigen is not known.

This clonotype was sampled from a man in his sixties in good health and CMV-seropositive. The sequenced sample consisted of PBMCs. The genes are TRBV18 and TRBJ2-1; D may be TRBD1 (6 bases). In DNA, the CDR3 is TGTGCCAGCTCACCACTCAGGGACAACAATGAGCAGTTCTTC. Residues: CASSPLRDNNEQFF. Supplemented by reference TRBV18 and TRBJ2-1, the full variable domain reads NAGVMQNPRHLVRRRGQEARLRCSPMKGHSHVYWYRQLPEEGLKFMVYLQKENIIDESGMPKERFSAEFPKEGPSILRIQQVVRGDSAAYFCASSPLRDNNEQFFGPGTRLTVL.